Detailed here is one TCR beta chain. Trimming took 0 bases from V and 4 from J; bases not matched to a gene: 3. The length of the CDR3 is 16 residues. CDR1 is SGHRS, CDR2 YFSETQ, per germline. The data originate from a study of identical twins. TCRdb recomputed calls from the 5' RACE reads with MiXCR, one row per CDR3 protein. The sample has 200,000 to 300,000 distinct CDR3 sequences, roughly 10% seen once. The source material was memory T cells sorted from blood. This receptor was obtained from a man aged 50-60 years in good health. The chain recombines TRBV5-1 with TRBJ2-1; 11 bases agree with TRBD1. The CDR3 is CASSLEGQGGYNEQFF. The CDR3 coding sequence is TGCGCCAGCAGCTTGGAGGGACAGGGGGGATACAATGAGCAGTTCTTC.